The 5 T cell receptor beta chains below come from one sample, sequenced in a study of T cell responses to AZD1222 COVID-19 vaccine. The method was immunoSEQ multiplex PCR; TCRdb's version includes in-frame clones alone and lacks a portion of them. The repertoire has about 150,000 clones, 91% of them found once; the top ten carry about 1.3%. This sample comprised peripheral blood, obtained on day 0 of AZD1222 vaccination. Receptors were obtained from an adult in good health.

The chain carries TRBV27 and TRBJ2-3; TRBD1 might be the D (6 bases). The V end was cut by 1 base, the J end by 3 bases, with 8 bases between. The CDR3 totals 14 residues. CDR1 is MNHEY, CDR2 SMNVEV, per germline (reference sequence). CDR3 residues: CASSLYRATDTQYF. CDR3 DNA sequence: TGTGCCAGCAGTTTATACAGGGCGACAGATACGCAGTATTTT.

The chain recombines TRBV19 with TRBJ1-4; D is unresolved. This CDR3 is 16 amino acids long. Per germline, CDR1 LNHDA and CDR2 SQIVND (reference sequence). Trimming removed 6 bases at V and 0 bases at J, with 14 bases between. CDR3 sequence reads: CASRGLNSATNEKLFF. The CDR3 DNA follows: TGTGCCAGTAGGGGCCTGAACAGCGCAACTAATGAAAAACTGTTTTTT.

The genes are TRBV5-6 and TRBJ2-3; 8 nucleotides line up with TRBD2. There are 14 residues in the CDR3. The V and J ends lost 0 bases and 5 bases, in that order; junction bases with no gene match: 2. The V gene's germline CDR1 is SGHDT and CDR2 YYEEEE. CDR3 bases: TGTGCCAGCAGCTTGGCGGGAGGGGTAGATACGCAGTATTTT. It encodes CASSLAGGVDTQYF.

CDR3 in amino acids: CASSPERGATDTQYF. The CDR3 region has the DNA TGTGCCAGTAGTCCAGAGCGGGGGGCAACGGATACGCAGTATTTT. This chain links TRBV19 with TRBJ2-3, with 9 bases aligning to TRBD2. With V trimmed by 5 bases and J by 6 bases, 9 bases remained unmatched. The CDR3 length is 15 residues. Germline CDR1 reads LNHDA; CDR2 reads SQIVND (reference sequence).

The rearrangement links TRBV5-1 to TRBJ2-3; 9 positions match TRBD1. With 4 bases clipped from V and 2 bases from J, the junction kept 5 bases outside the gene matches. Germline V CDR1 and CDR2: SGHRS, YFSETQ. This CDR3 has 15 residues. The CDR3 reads CASSGTGGSTDTQYF. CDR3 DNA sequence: TGCGCCAGCAGCGGCACAGGGGGCTCCACAGATACGCAGTATTTT. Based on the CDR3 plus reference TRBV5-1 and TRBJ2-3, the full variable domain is KAGVTQTPRYLIKTRGQQVTLSCSPISGHRSVSWYQQTPGQGLQFLFEYFSETQRNKGNFPGRFSGRQFSNSRSEMNVSTLELGDSALYLCASSGTGGSTDTQYFGPGTRLTVL.